This is a list of T cell receptor beta chains from one sample in a study of blood T cell repertoires in COVID-19. Measured with immunoSEQ multiplex PCR; TCRdb has only the in-frame clones, and not every one. Counted here are under 250,000 clones, about 82% occurring once; the ten biggest clones make up approximately 8.2%. Source material: PBMCs or T cells enriched from blood (not recorded which). The receptors originated from a woman aged 45 to 65 with acute COVID-19. The CDR3 runs from the conserved cysteine through the conserved F or W. Fields, in order: clone size, V gene, J gene, D gene, CDR3 DNA, CDR3 protein. A D gene is named only where the DNA matches it firmly. Clone size appears in some rows only: once, few, many, or a class for an expanded clone.

once	TRBV28	TRBJ2-7	.	TGTGCCAGCAGTTCTCATCAGGGCCCGAACGAGCAGTACTTC	CASSSHQGPNEQYF
.	TRBV3-1/TRBV3-2	TRBJ1-5	TRBD1	TGTGCCAGCAGCCAAGGCAGGGGGCCGGCTCAGCCCCAGCATTTT	CASSQGRGPAQPQHF
.	TRBV12-3/TRBV12-4	TRBJ1-2	.	TGTGCCAGCGGATTCAGGGTGGGGGGCTACACCTTC	CASGFRVGGYTF
few	TRBV7-2	TRBJ1-1	TRBD1	TGTGCCAGCAGCATAGGGGGCCCTGAAGCTTTCTTT	CASSIGGPEAFF
.	TRBV5-1	TRBJ1-2	TRBD1	TGCGCCAGCAGAGATGGACAGGGGGCAAGTGGCTACACCTTC	CASRDGQGASGYTF
.	TRBV5-4	TRBJ2-6	.	TGTGCCAGCAGCTCTATTGGGGCCAACGTCCTGACTTTC	CASSSIGANVLTF
.	TRBV7-2	TRBJ2-2	TRBD1	TGTGCCAGCAGCTTACAACAGGGGAGATACGGGGAGCTGTTTTTT	CASSLQQGRYGELFF
.	TRBV20-1	TRBJ2-3	TRBD2	TGCAGTGCTAGTTTCGGGGGGAAGGCAGATACGCAGTATTTT	CSASFGGKADTQYF
.	TRBV6-1	TRBJ1-2	.	TGTGCCAGCAGTGAAGCGCGGGGGAAGCGGGATGGCTACACCTTC	CASSEARGKRDGYTF
.	TRBV24-1	TRBJ2-7	TRBD2	TGTGCCACCAGTACTAGACTAGCGGGGGGTGTCCCGGCCTACGAGCAGTACTTC	CATSTRLAGGVPAYEQYF
.	TRBV6-1	TRBJ2-4	.	TGTGCCAGCAGTGAATTCTTTAACGGGGCCAAAAACATTCAGTACTTC	CASSEFFNGAKNIQYF
.	TRBV7-6	TRBJ2-2	TRBD2	TGTGCCAGCAGCTTTAGCGGGGGGGCGAACACCGGGGAGCTGTTTTTT	CASSFSGGANTGELFF
.	TRBV6-5	TRBJ2-5	.	TGTGCCAGCAGGGGGGCCAACATTGGTTCGGAGACCCAGTACTTC	CASRGANIGSETQYF
.	TRBV3-1/TRBV3-2	TRBJ2-3	TRBD2	TGTGCCAGCAGCCAAGAGGGACTAGCGGGGGCCCCCACAGATACGCAGTATTTT	CASSQEGLAGAPTDTQYF
.	TRBV3-1/TRBV3-2	TRBJ1-5	.	TGTGCCAGCAGCCAAGGGCCATGGGGGGAAGGCCTTCTACCCCAGCATTTT	CASSQGPWGEGLLPQHF
.	TRBV7-2	TRBJ1-1	.	TGTGCCAGCAGCTTATACGGGGGGATGGGGCTGAACACTGAAGCTTTCTTT	CASSLYGGMGLNTEAFF
.	TRBV10-3	TRBJ1-4	TRBD1	TGTGCCATCAGCGAGGGAGGGGGCCTCGGTGAAAAACTGTTTTTT	CAISEGGGLGEKLFF
few	TRBV7-3	TRBJ1-2	.	TGTGCCAGCAGTTGGGGAGGGGCCTATGGCTACACCTTC	CASSWGGAYGYTF
.	TRBV18	TRBJ1-3	TRBD1	TGTGCCAGCTCCCGGGGACAGCAGCTCTCTGGAAACACCATATATTTT	CASSRGQQLSGNTIYF
once	TRBV11-2	TRBJ1-1	.	TGTGCCAGCAGCTTAAGAACAGGGCGGAGCACTGAAGCTTTCTTT	CASSLRTGRSTEAFF
.	TRBV7-9	TRBJ1-6	.	TGTGCCAGCACCCCTCCGGGACTGGTAAATTCACCCCTCCACTTT	CASTPPGLVNSPLHF
.	TRBV15	TRBJ2-2	.	TGTGCCACTACTAAAACCGGGATCACGAACACCGGGGAGCTGTTTTTT	CATTKTGITNTGELFF
.	TRBV12-3/TRBV12-4	TRBJ1-6	.	TGTGCCAGCAGACCCCGGTATAATTCACCCCTCCACTTT	CASRPRYNSPLHF
.	TRBV19	TRBJ1-2	TRBD1	TGTGCCAGCGGACAGGAGGGTCCGTATGGCTACACCTTC	CASGQEGPYGYTF
few	TRBV15	TRBJ1-4	TRBD1	TGTGCCACCAGCAGGGGACAGGGGATCGAAAAACTGTTTTTT	CATSRGQGIEKLFF
.	TRBV12-5	TRBJ1-2	TRBD1	TGTGCTAGTGGTACAAATCAGGGGGCAGATGGCTACACCTTC	CASGTNQGADGYTF
.	TRBV7-2	TRBJ1-2	TRBD1	TGTGCCAGCAGCTCAGGGACAGGGGTTGTTGGCTACACCTTC	CASSSGTGVVGYTF
.	TRBV29-1	TRBJ1-1	.	TGCAGCGTTGAGGCACACCCGACGGACAGCGCGGTGGCTGAAGCTTTCTTT	CSVEAHPTDSAVAEAFF
.	TRBV7-7	TRBJ2-5	.	TGTGCCAGCAGCTTATTGGGAGGCAGGGAGGAGACCCAGTACTTC	CASSLLGGREETQYF
.	TRBV19	TRBJ2-7	TRBD1	TGTGCCAGTAGTATCGGACAGGGTCGGAACTACGAGCAGTACTTC	CASSIGQGRNYEQYF
.	TRBV12-3/TRBV12-4	TRBJ2-7	.	TGTGCCAGCAGGTCGACTGAATCCTACGAGCAGTACTTC	CASRSTESYEQYF
once	TRBV5-1	TRBJ1-1	TRBD1	TGCGCCAGCACTCATGACAGGGTTGGCACTGAAGCTTTCTTT	CASTHDRVGTEAFF
.	TRBV20-1	TRBJ2-7	TRBD1	TGCAGTGCTAGTGGACAGGGGAGAACCTACGAGCAGTACTTC	CSASGQGRTYEQYF
.	TRBV3-1/TRBV3-2	TRBJ1-2	.	TGTGCCAGCAGCCACGGGGGGGGTAACTATGGCTACACCTTC	CASSHGGGNYGYTF
.	TRBV18	TRBJ1-1	.	TGTGCCAGCTCGTCTATCACTGAAGCTTTCTTT	CASSSITEAFF
.	TRBV27	TRBJ1-6	TRBD1	TGTGCCAGCAGTCCATACAGGGGGCCTAATTCACCCCTCCACTTT	CASSPYRGPNSPLHF
.	TRBV18	TRBJ1-4	.	TGTGCCAGCTCACCAAGCCGTGAAAAACTGTTTTTT	CASSPSREKLFF
.	TRBV9	TRBJ1-4	.	TGTGCCAGCAGTCGAACTTCAACTAATGAAAAACTGTTTTTT	CASSRTSTNEKLFF
.	TRBV3-1/TRBV3-2	TRBJ1-1	.	TGTGCCAGCAGCCAAGCCAGCACTGAAGCTTTCTTT	CASSQASTEAFF
few	TRBV6-4	TRBJ2-1	TRBD2	TGTGCCAGCAGTGATAGCGGGGGCGGGTACAATGAGCAGTTCTTC	CASSDSGGGYNEQFF
.	TRBV3-1/TRBV3-2	TRBJ2-5	TRBD1	TGTGCCAGCAGCGAGGACAGGGCGCAAGAGACCCAGTACTTC	CASSEDRAQETQYF
.	TRBV30	TRBJ2-3	TRBD2	TGTGCCTGGAGTGTCGGGCTAGCGGGGGTAGATACGCAGTATTTT	CAWSVGLAGVDTQYF